This T cell receptor beta chain was profiled in a study of low-dose radiotherapy and immunotherapy resistance in tumors. The time point was: after trial treatment. Treatment given: LDRT plus nivolumab, ipilimumab, low-dose cyclophosphamide and aspirin (RACIN trial). The CDR3 sequence is 16 residues long. Germline CDR1 and CDR2: MNHNS and SASEGT. J was trimmed by 0 bases and V by 9 bases; bases with no gene match: 11. TCR amplification ran approximately 22 PCR cycles using constant-region and V-primer adapter primers. TCRdb ran MiXCR on the reads and lists one entry per CDR3 protein. The data contain roughly 50,000 distinct CDR3 sequences, approximately 33% of them singletons.

The receptor's source is a male donor with rectosigmoid adenocarcinoma. The V and J genes are TRBV6-1 and TRBJ2-1; 7 bases match TRBD1. The input for sequencing was PBMCs, taken after low-dose radiotherapy plus immunotherapy. CDR3 nucleotide sequence: TGTGCCAGTAGCCGGGGACAGCCGAGCTCCTACAATGAGCAGTTCTTC. Its protein product is CASSRGQPSSYNEQFF.